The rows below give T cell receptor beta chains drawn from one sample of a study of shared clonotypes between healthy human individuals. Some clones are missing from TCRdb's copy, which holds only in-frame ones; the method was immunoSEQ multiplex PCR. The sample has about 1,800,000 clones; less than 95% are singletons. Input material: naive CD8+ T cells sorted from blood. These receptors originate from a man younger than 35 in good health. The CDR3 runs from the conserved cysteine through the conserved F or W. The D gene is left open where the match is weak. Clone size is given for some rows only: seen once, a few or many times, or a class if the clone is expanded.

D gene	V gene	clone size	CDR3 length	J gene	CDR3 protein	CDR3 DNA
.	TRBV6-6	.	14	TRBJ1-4	CASSLWGSNEKLFF	TGTGCCAGTTCGTTGTGGGGATCTAATGAAAAACTGTTTTTT
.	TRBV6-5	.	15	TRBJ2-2	CASSYSPDNGGELFF	TGTGCCAGCAGTTACTCCCCGGACAATGGCGGGGAGCTGTTTTTT
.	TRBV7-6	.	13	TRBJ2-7	CASSQFGGYEQYF	TGTGCCAGCAGCCAATTTGGGGGCTACGAGCAGTACTTC
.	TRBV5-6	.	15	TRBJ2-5	CASSLVAGAKETQYF	TGTGCCAGCAGCTTGGTTGCGGGGGCCAAAGAGACCCAGTACTTC
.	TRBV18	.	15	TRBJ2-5	CASSAILDSQETQYF	TGTGCCAGCTCAGCGATTCTGGACAGCCAAGAGACCCAGTACTTC
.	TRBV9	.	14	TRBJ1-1	CASSPPPGGTEAFF	TGTGCCAGCAGCCCCCCCCCTGGGGGGACTGAAGCTTTCTTT
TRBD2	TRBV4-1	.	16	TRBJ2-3	CASSLFAAGVTDTQYF	TGCGCCAGCAGCCTCTTCGCAGCGGGGGTCACAGATACGCAGTATTTT
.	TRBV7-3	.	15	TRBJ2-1	CASSLTQSSYNEQFF	TGTGCCAGCAGCTTGACTCAGAGCTCCTACAATGAGCAGTTCTTC
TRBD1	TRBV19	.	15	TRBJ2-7	CASSMTGTGVYEQYF	TGTGCCAGTAGTATGACCGGGACAGGGGTGTACGAGCAGTACTTC
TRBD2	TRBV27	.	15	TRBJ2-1	CASRLAALAYNEQFF	TGTGCCAGCCGACTAGCGGCCCTCGCCTACAATGAGCAGTTCTTC
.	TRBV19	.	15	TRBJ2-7	CASSAGGGPLYEQYF	TGTGCCAGTAGTGCCGGAGGGGGGCCTCTCTACGAGCAGTACTTC
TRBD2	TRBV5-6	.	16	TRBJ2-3	CASSLTTSGMDDTQYF	TGTGCCAGCAGCCTGACGACTAGCGGGATGGACGATACGCAGTATTTT
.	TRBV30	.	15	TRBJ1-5	CAWSPGSSSNQPQHF	TGTGCCTGGAGCCCAGGGTCAAGTAGCAATCAGCCCCAGCATTTT
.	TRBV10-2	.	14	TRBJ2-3	CASGEGELTDTQYF	TGCGCCAGCGGGGAGGGGGAACTAACAGATACGCAGTATTTT
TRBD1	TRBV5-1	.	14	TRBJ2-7	CASSFRDRGNEQYF	TGCGCCAGCAGCTTCCGGGACAGGGGAAACGAGCAGTACTTC
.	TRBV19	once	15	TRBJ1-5	CASSISGMSNQPQHF	TGTGCCAGTAGTATCTCAGGGATGAGCAATCAGCCCCAGCATTTT
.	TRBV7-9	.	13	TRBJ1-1	CASSLVLGTEAFF	TGTGCCAGCAGCTTAGTTCTGGGTACTGAAGCTTTCTTT
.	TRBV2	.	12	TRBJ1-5	CASSEGNQPQHF	TGTGCCAGCAGTGAGGGCAATCAGCCCCAGCATTTT
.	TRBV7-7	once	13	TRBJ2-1	CASGPESGREQFF	TGTGCTAGCGGCCCTGAGTCGGGGAGAGAGCAGTTCTTC
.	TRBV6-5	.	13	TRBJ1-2	CASSPHFSAGYTF	TGTGCCAGCAGTCCGCATTTTAGTGCTGGCTACACCTTC
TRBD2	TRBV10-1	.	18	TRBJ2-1	CASSERTSGKSTYNEQFF	TGCGCCAGCAGTGAGCGGACTAGCGGGAAAAGTACTTACAATGAGCAGTTCTTC
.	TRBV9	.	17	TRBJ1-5	CASSVAGVGYSNQPQHF	TGTGCCAGCAGCGTAGCGGGGGTGGGCTATAGCAATCAGCCCCAGCATTTT
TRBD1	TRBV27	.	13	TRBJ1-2	CASSWTGDYGYTF	TGTGCCAGCAGTTGGACAGGGGACTATGGCTACACCTTC
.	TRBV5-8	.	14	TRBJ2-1	CASSFGDTNNEQFF	TGTGCCAGCAGCTTCGGCGACACCAACAATGAGCAGTTCTTC
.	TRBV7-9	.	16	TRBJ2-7	CASSGGEGHLSYEQYF	TGTGCCAGCAGCGGCGGCGAGGGGCACCTCTCCTACGAGCAGTACTTC
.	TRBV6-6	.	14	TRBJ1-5	CASSRDSLNQPQHF	TGTGCCAGCAGCCGTGACAGCCTCAATCAGCCCCAGCATTTT
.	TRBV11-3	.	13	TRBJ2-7	CASSFGTTYEQYF	TGTGCCAGCAGCTTTGGGACCACCTACGAGCAGTACTTC
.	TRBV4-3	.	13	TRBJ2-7	CASSQDQEDEQYF	TGCGCCAGCAGCCAAGATCAAGAAGACGAGCAGTACTTC
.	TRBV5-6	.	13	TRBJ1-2	CASSLPTDYGYTF	TGTGCCAGCAGCTTGCCGACGGACTATGGCTACACCTTC
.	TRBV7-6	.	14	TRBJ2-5	CASSLVPHQETQYF	TGTGCCAGCAGCTTAGTCCCCCACCAAGAGACCCAGTACTTC
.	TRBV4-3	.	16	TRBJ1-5	CASSQDTEGINQPQHF	TGCGCCAGCAGCCAAGATACGGAGGGTATCAATCAGCCCCAGCATTTT
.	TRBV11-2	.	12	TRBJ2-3	CASSLGADTQYF	TGTGCCAGCAGCCTAGGGGCGGATACGCAGTATTTT
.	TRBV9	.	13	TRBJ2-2	CASSRPGAGELFF	TGTGCCAGCAGCCGACCGGGGGCCGGGGAGCTGTTTTTT
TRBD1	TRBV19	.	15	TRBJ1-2	CASSGETGALYGYTF	TGTGCCAGTAGTGGGGAGACAGGGGCACTCTATGGCTACACCTTC
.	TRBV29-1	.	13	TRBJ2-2	CSVHGGNTGELFF	TGCAGCGTACACGGGGGGAACACCGGGGAGCTGTTTTTT